This T cell receptor (beta chain) comes out of a study of T cell responses to AZD1222 COVID-19 vaccine. Produced via immunoSEQ multiplex PCR; TCRdb's table is partial and in-frame only. The data contain approximately 100,000 clones, about 90% of them singletons. The study's findings and limits: At baseline, seropositivity was found in only six or seven AZD1222 recipients. Spike-wide vaccine-associated CD4 TCRs dominated at 160-218 and 743-854. In all cases, repertoires were sampled only after the peak T cell response. Donor demographics were predominantly white British with a female majority; clonal diversity may be underestimated.

This clone has more than one count but fewer than ten. The antigen remains unidentified. The CDR3 runs 13 residues. The input for sequencing was peripheral blood, taken on day 0 of AZD1222 vaccination. The source of this sequence is an adult in good health. The rearrangement uses TRBV1 and TRBJ2-3; no check of the table's D call, TRBD2, against the DNA was made. TRBV1 is an annotated pseudogene. As DNA, the CDR3 is TGCACCAGCAGCAGCGGGAGGGCAGATACGCAGTATTTT. Translation: CTSSSGRADTQYF.